Listed below are T cell receptor beta chains from one sample, sequenced in a study of CD8 T cells in ankylosing spondylitis. TCRdb analysed the 5' RACE reads with MiXCR anew, one entry per CDR3 protein. This sample has around 120,000 distinct CDR3 sequences, with about 25% found just once. Specimen: synovial fluid, either unsorted or a sorted T cell fraction (not recorded which). These receptors all stem from a male donor with ankylosing spondylitis. Both conserved end residues are trimmed from each CDR3. Not every row has a clone size; where given, it reads once, few, many or a size class.

CDR3 length: 13
V gene: TRBV10-3
J gene: TRBJ2-2
clone size: .
CDR3 protein: AINWEASGSGELF

CDR3 length: 11
V gene: TRBV2
J gene: TRBJ2-6
clone size: few
CDR3 protein: ASSEEGRTHMT

CDR3 length: 13
V gene: TRBV19
J gene: TRBJ2-2
clone size: many
CDR3 protein: ASSIRTPNTGELF

CDR3 length: 14
V gene: TRBV7-2
J gene: TRBJ2-1
clone size: few
CDR3 protein: ASSLTGPRSYNEQF

CDR3 length: 14
V gene: TRBV9
J gene: TRBJ2-2
clone size: many
CDR3 protein: ASSFRPEPGGGELF

CDR3 length: 16
V gene: TRBV6-5
J gene: TRBJ1-2
clone size: .
CDR3 protein: ASSFSTRGTGDFYGYT

CDR3 length: 12
V gene: TRBV5-6
J gene: TRBJ1-1
clone size: few
CDR3 protein: ASSWGAPGPEAF

CDR3 length: 14
V gene: TRBV20-1
J gene: TRBJ2-1
clone size: few
CDR3 protein: SARAQTASSYNEQF

CDR3 length: 9
V gene: TRBV5-6
J gene: TRBJ2-5
clone size: .
CDR3 protein: ASTRDQTQY

CDR3 length: 14
V gene: TRBV4-2
J gene: TRBJ2-2
clone size: few
CDR3 protein: ASSQDGSSQGGELF

CDR3 length: 12
V gene: TRBV18
J gene: TRBJ2-5
clone size: .
CDR3 protein: ASSPSRTQETQY

CDR3 length: 13
V gene: TRBV5-1
J gene: TRBJ1-5
clone size: .
CDR3 protein: ASSRTVGENQPQH

CDR3 length: 12
V gene: TRBV12-3/TRBV12-4
J gene: TRBJ2-1
clone size: .
CDR3 protein: ASDGDGHYNEQF

CDR3 length: 12
V gene: TRBV4-2
J gene: TRBJ2-3
clone size: .
CDR3 protein: ASSQGISTDTQY

CDR3 length: 12
V gene: TRBV7-2
J gene: TRBJ2-3
clone size: .
CDR3 protein: ASGRRPNTDTQY

CDR3 length: 13
V gene: TRBV5-5
J gene: TRBJ2-1
clone size: few
CDR3 protein: ASREGQGLVNEQF

CDR3 length: 13
V gene: TRBV20-1
J gene: TRBJ1-2
clone size: .
CDR3 protein: SARPGTGVHYGYT

CDR3 length: 15
V gene: TRBV12-3/TRBV12-4
J gene: TRBJ2-7
clone size: .
CDR3 protein: ASSPGLAGFGENEQY

CDR3 length: 12
V gene: TRBV19
J gene: TRBJ1-1
clone size: few
CDR3 protein: ASSKRDRDTEAF

CDR3 length: 13
V gene: TRBV9
J gene: TRBJ2-1
clone size: few
CDR3 protein: ASSVVGDGLNEQF

CDR3 length: 13
V gene: TRBV10-1
J gene: TRBJ2-1
clone size: .
CDR3 protein: ASSPGVAGVNEQF